The 13 T cell receptor beta chains given below trace back to one sample, sequenced in a study of PD-L1 blockade in urothelial cancer listed by TCRdb under 2017. The time point label of this sample denotes: pretreatment peripheral blood. The method behind the library was the immunoSEQ multiplex PCR assay. In its TCRdb copy, this immuneACCESS table keeps in-frame sequences only and misses some clones. Where compared with another copy, unresolved V genes explain less than half of these, and the others have no known cause. Here the sample has tens of thousands of clones; roughly 89% occur a single time. In total, the top ten clones hold 1.5% to 2% of the sample. The sequences come from PBMCs, collected around atezolizumab (anti-PD-L1) treatment. Source of these receptors: a man aged 60-69 years with urothelial cancer.

The chain couples TRBV5-6 to TRBJ2-1, with 10 bases that match TRBD1. Germline CDR1 SGHDT, CDR2 YYEEEE. The length of the CDR3 is 16 residues. Unmatched junction bases numbered 5, after V lost 4 bases and J lost 1 base. CDR3 region: CASSLAGQGSYNEQFF. CDR3 coding DNA: TGTGCCAGCAGCCTGGCGGGACAGGGGTCCTACAATGAGCAGTTCTTC.

CDR3 coding DNA: TGTGCCAGCAGAATCCGGGGGGGCGGCGAAGAAAAACTGTTTTTT. Translation: CASRIRGGGEEKLFF. The chain combines TRBV6-5 with TRBJ1-4; D might be TRBD1 (6 bases). This CDR3 has 15 amino acids. Per germline, CDR1 MNHEY and CDR2 SVGAGI. V lost 6 bases and J lost 8, with 19 bases in between.

The chain employs TRBV4-3 and TRBJ1-1; 8 positions match TRBD1. Germline V CDR1 and CDR2: LGHNA, YSLEER. The V and J ends lost 6 bases and 2 bases, in that order; junction bases with no gene match: 5. The CDR3 extends over 14 amino acids. In nucleotides, the CDR3 is TGCGCCAGCAGATTGGGACAGGCTAACACTGAAGCTTTCTTT. Encoded protein: CASRLGQANTEAFF.

V usage is TRBV5-1 and J usage is TRBJ2-7; 7 positions agree with TRBD2. Trimming took 8 bases from V and 7 from J; bases not matched to a gene: 15. This CDR3 region has 14 residues. Germline V gene data show CDR1 as SGHRS and CDR2 as YFSETQ. CDR3 DNA: TGCGCCAGTTTTTCTGGACTGCTCGGGGGGGAGCAGTACTTC. Its translation: CASFSGLLGGEQYF.

The V and J genes are TRBV7-8 and TRBJ2-5, with TRBD1 matching over 7 bases. After removal of 0 bases from V and 1 base from J, the junction contained 8 bases not matched to a gene. Germline V gene data show CDR1 as SGHVS and CDR2 as FQNEAQ. This CDR3 has 17 amino acids. DNA of the CDR3: TGTGCCAGCAGCTTAGCGACCGGCAGGGGGTTCCAAGAGACCCAGTACTTC. This codes for CASSLATGRGFQETQYF. Together with reference TRBV7-8 and TRBJ2-5, the CDR3 gives the full variable domain: GAGVSQSPRYKVAKRGQDVALRCDPISGHVSLFWYQQALGQGPEFLTYFQNEAQLDKSGLPSDRFFAERPEGSVSTLKIQRTQQEDSAVYLCASSLATGRGFQETQYFGPGTRLLVL.

The rearrangement uses TRBV19 and TRBJ2-1; D may be TRBD2 (5 bases). This CDR3 is built from 15 residues. The ends were cut back, 3 bases at V and 8 bases at J, with 17 bases in the middle. CDR1 LNHDA and CDR2 SQIVND come from the germline V gene (reference sequence). CDR3 DNA sequence: TGTGCCAGTAGTATCAGGTTGCAGGCGAGGGATGAGCAGTTCTTC. It translates to CASSIRLQARDEQFF. Variable domain in full (rest from reference TRBV19 and TRBJ2-1): DGGITQSPKYLFRKEGQNVTLSCEQNLNHDAMYWYRQDPGQGLRLIYYSQIVNDFQKGDIAEGYSVSREKKESFPLTVTSAQKNPTAFYLCASSIRLQARDEQFFGPGTRLTVL.

V is TRBV15 and J is TRBJ1-2; tentative D call: TRBD1 (5 bases). Germline V lookup: CDR1 LNHNV, CDR2 YYDKDF (reference sequence). The CDR3 extends over 12 amino acids. Trimming stripped 0 bases from V and 7 bases from J, with 6 bases between. The CDR3 loop reads CATSRDRAGYTF. The CDR3, as DNA: TGTGCCACCAGCAGAGACAGGGCTGGCTACACCTTC.

This clone was seen a single time. The V and J genes are TRBV27 and TRBJ1-1; a possible D gene is TRBD1 (6 bases). The germline gives CDR1 MNHEY, CDR2 SMNVEV (reference sequence). Trimming took 5 bases from V and 8 from J, leaving 18 bases between them. The CDR3 sequence is 14 residues long. CDR3 sequence reads: CASSEIRDTLEAFF. Written as DNA, the CDR3 is TGTGCCAGCAGTGAAATCCGGGACACTCTCGAAGCTTTCTTT.

The rearrangement links TRBV9 to TRBJ2-3; 8 bases fit TRBD2. The CDR3 length is 15 residues. V was clipped by 2 bases and J by 4 bases; unmatched bases: 6. Germline loops: CDR1 SGDLS, CDR2 YYNGEE. This chain's CDR3 is CASSVREGLSDTQYF. The CDR3 region has the DNA TGTGCCAGCAGCGTCCGGGAGGGCCTGTCAGATACGCAGTATTTT.

The J gene is TRBJ1-1, the V gene TRBV5-8, with TRBD1 identical over 7 bases. The CDR3 totals 15 residues. The V and J ends lost 4 bases and 3 bases, in that order; junction bases with no gene match: 9. CDR1 and CDR2 from the germline V gene are SGHTS and YDEGEE. CDR3 bases: TGTGCCAGCAGCGGGTTCGACAGGGAAGACACTGAAGCTTTCTTT. This translates into CASSGFDREDTEAFF.

The chain employs TRBV4-3 and TRBJ2-5, with 9 bases aligning to TRBD2. The V segment lost 1 base and the J segment 3 bases; nucleotides outside the gene matches: 0. Germline V CDR1 and CDR2: LGHNA, YSLEER. The length of the CDR3 is 14 residues. The CDR3 sequence: CASSQGLAEETQYF. The DNA for the CDR3 is TGCGCCAGCAGCCAAGGACTAGCGGAAGAGACCCAGTACTTC.

The chain recombines TRBV7-6 with TRBJ2-2; 11 nucleotides agree with TRBD1. Germline V gene sequence: CDR1 SGHVS, CDR2 FNYEAQ. There are 17 residues in the CDR3. V dropped 5 bases and J dropped 6; count of bases not matched to a gene: 11. The CDR3 region is CASSVGGRTGGSGELFF. CDR3 coding DNA: TGTGCCAGCAGCGTAGGCGGTCGGACAGGGGGCTCCGGGGAGCTGTTTTTT.

This clone was counted between two and nine times. In DNA form, the CDR3 reads TGCGCCAGCAGCTTAGGTAATACAGGGACCACCGGGGAGCTGTTTTTT. Its protein is CASSLGNTGTTGELFF. This chain joins TRBV5-1 and TRBJ2-2, with D tentatively TRBD1 (6 bases). This CDR3 has 16 amino acids. V was clipped by 2 bases and J by 4 bases, with 15 bases between them. Germline loops: CDR1 SGHRS, CDR2 YFSETQ.